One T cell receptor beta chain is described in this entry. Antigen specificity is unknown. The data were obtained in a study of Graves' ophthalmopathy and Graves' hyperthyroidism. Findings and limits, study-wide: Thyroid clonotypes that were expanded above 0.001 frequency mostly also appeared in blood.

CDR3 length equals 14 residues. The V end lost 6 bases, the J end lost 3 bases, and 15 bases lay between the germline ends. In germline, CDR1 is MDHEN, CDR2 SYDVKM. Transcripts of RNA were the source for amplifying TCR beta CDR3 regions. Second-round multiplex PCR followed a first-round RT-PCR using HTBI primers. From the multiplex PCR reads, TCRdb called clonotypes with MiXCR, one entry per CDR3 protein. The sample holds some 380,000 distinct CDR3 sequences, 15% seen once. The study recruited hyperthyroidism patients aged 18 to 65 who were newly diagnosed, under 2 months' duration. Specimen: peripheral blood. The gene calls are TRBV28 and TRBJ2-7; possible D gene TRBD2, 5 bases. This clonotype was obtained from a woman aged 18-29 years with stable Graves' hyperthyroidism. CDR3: CASRMEERGYEQYF. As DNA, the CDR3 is TGTGCCAGCAGAATGGAGGAACGAGGCTACGAGCAGTACTTC. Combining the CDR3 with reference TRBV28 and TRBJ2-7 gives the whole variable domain DVKVTQSSRYLVKRTGEKVFLECVQDMDHENMFWYRQDPGLGLRLIYFSYDVKMKEKGDIPEGYSVSREKKERFSLILESASTNQTSMYLCASRMEERGYEQYFGPGTRLTVT.